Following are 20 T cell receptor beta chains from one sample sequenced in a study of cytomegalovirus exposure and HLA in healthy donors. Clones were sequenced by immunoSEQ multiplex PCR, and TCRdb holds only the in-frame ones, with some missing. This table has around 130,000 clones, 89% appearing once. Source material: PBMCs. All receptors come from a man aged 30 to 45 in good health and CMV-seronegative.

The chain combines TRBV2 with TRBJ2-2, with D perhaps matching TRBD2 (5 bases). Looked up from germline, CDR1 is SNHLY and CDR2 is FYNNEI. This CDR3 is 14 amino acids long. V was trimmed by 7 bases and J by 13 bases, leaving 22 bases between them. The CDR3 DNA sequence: TGTGCCAGCAAGGGTCTGATCGCGTCTAGCTGGCTGTTTTTT. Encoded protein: CASKGLIASSWLFF.

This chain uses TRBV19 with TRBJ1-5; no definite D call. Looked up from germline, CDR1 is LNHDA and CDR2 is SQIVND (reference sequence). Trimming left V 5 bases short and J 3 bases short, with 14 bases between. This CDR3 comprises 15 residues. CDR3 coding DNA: TGTGCCAGTAGTCAGGACTTGGATCCCAATCAGCCCCAGCATTTT. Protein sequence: CASSQDLDPNQPQHF.

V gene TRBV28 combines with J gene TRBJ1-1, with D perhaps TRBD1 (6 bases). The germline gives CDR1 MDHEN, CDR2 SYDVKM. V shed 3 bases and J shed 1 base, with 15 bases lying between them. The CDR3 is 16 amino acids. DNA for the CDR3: TGTGCCAGCAGTTTTTTCAGGGGACGAACGAACACTGAAGCTTTCTTT. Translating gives CASSFFRGRTNTEAFF. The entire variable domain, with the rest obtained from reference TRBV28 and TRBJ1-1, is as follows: DVKVTQSSRYLVKRTGEKVFLECVQDMDHENMFWYRQDPGLGLRLIYFSYDVKMKEKGDIPEGYSVSREKKERFSLILESASTNQTSMYLCASSFFRGRTNTEAFFGQGTRLTVV.

For the CDR3, the DNA is TGTGCCAGCAGTAGCGGGACACCCTACGAGCAGTACTTC. Its translation is CASSSGTPYEQYF. The V call is TRBV27, the J call TRBJ2-7; possibly TRBD2 for D (7 bases). Germline assignment: CDR1 MNHEY and CDR2 SMNVEV (reference sequence). V was pared by 5 bases and J by 2 bases, with 10 bases between. The CDR3 consists of 13 residues.

In DNA form, the CDR3 reads TGTGCCAGCAGCTTATCAGGATTCTACGAGCAGTACTTC. This sequence encodes CASSLSGFYEQYF. This chain joins TRBV11-2 and TRBJ2-7; D is unclear. Trimming left V 2 bases short and J 3 bases short, with 8 bases between. This CDR3 region has 13 residues. Germline lookup yields CDR1 SGHAT and CDR2 FQNNGV.

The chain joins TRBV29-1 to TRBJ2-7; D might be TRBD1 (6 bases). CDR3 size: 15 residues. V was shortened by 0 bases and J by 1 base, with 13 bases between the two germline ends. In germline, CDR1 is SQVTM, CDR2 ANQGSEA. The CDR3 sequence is CSVEDRDRISYEQYF. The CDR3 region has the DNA TGCAGCGTTGAAGATCGAGACAGGATTTCCTACGAGCAGTACTTC.

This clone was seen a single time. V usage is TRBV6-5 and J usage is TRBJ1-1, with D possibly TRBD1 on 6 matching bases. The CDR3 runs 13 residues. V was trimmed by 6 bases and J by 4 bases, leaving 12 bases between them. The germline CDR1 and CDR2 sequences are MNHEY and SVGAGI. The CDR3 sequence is CASSRQVVTEAFF. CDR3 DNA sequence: TGTGCCAGCAGCCGACAGGTAGTCACTGAAGCTTTCTTT.

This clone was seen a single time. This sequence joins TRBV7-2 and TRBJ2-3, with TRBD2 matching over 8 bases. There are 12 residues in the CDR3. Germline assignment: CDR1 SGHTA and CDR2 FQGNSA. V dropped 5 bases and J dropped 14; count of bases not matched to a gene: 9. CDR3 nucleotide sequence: TGTGCCAGCAGCGATAGCGGGGCGAGGCCGTATTTT. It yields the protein CASSDSGARPYF.

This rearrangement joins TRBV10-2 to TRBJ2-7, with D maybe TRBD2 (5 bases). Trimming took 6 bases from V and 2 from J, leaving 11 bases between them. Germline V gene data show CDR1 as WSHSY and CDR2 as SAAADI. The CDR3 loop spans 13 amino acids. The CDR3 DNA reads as TGCGCCAGCAGGCGGGCGACCGCCTACGAGCAGTACTTC. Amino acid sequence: CASRRATAYEQYF.

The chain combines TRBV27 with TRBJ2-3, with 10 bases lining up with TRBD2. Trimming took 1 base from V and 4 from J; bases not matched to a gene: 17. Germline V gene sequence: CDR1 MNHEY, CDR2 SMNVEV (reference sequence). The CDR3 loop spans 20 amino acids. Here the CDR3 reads CASSLWGGLGQRGGADTQYF. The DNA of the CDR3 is TGTGCCAGCAGTTTATGGGGTGGGCTAGGGCAGCGGGGGGGCGCAGATACGCAGTATTTT.

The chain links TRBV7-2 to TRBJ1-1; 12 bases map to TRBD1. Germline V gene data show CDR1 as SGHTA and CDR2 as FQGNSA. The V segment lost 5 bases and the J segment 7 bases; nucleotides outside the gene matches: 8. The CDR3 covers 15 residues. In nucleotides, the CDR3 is TGTGCCAGCAGCCCTCGGGACAGGGGGCCGGGTGAAGCTTTCTTT. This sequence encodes CASSPRDRGPGEAFF. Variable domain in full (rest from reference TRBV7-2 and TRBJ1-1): GAGVSQSPSNKVTEKGKDVELRCDPISGHTALYWYRQSLGQGLEFLIYFQGNSAPDKSGLPSDRFSAERTGGSVSTLTIQRTQQEDSAVYLCASSPRDRGPGEAFFGQGTRLTVV.

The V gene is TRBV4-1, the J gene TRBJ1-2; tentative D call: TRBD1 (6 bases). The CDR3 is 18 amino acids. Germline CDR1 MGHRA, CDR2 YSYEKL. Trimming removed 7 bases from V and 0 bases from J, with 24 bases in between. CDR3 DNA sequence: TGCGCCAGCACGGAACAAGAGGGGGTCTTTGTAGCTAACTATGGCTACACCTTC. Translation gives CASTEQEGVFVANYGYTF.

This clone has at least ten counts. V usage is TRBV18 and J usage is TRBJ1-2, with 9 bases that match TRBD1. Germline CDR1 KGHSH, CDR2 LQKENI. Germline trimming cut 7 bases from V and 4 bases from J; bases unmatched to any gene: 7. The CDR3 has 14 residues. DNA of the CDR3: TGTGCCAGCTTAGACCGGGACAGGGTCTATGGCTACACCTTC. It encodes CASLDRDRVYGYTF.

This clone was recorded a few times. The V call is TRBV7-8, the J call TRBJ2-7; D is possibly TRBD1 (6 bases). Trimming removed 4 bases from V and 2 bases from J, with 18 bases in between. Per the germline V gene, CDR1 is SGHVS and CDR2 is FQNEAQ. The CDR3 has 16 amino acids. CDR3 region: CASSYPQGAPTYEQYF. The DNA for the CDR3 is TGTGCCAGCAGCTACCCACAGGGTGCCCCTACCTACGAGCAGTACTTC.

CDR3 amino acids: CASSLVGGGSYEQYF. CDR3 nucleotides: TGTGCCAGCAGCTTAGTTGGGGGGGGCTCCTACGAGCAGTACTTC. V gene TRBV7-2 combines with J gene TRBJ2-7; 7 bases are a match to TRBD2. The CDR3 runs to 15 residues. The germline V gene encodes CDR1 SGHTA and CDR2 FQGNSA. J lost 0 bases, V lost 1 base, and 3 bases had no gene match.

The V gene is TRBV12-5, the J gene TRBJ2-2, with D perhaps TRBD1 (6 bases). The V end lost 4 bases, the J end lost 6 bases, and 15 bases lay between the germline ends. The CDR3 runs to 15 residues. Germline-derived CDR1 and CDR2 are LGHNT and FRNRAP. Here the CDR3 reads CASGSVQGWAGELFF. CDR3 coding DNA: TGTGCTAGTGGTTCCGTGCAGGGGTGGGCCGGGGAGCTGTTTTTT.

The CDR3 coding sequence is TGCGCCAGCAGTGAGTATGGGGGCCTGAAGGCTTTCTTT. Residues: CASSEYGGLKAFF. This sequence joins TRBV10-2 and TRBJ1-1; maybe TRBD1 (6 bases). V lost 1 base and J lost 11, with 14 bases in between. Germline CDR1 reads WSHSY; CDR2 reads SAAADI. The CDR3 is 13 amino acids.

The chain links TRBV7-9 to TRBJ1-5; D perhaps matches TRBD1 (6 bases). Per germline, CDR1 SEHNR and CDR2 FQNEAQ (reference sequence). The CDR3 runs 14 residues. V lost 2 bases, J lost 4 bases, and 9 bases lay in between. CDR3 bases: TGTGCCAGCAGCTTACGGACAGAGAATCAGCCCCAGCATTTT. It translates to CASSLRTENQPQHF.

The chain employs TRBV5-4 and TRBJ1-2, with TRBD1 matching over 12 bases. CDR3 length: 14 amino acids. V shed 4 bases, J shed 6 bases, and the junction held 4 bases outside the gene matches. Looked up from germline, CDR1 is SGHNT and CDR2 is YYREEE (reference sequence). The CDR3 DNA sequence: TGTGCCAGCAGCCCGGGACAGGGGGCGAATGGCTACACCTTC. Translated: CASSPGQGANGYTF.

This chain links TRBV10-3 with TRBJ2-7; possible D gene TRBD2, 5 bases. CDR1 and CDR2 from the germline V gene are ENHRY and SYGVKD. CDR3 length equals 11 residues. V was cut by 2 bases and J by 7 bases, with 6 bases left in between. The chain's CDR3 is CAISEGEEQYF. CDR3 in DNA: TGTGCCATCAGTGAGGGGGAGGAGCAGTACTTC.